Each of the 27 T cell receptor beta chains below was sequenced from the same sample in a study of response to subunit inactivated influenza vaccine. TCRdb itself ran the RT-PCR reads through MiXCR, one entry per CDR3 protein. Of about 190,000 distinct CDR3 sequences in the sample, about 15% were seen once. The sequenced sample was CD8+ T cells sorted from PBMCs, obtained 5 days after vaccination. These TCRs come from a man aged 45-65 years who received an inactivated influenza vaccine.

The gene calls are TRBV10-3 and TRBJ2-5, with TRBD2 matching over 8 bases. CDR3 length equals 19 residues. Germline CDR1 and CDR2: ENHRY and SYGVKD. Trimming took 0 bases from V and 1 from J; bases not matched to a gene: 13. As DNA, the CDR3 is TGTGCCATCAGTGAGTCTTTATCGGGGAGCGGGGGTCTCCAAGAGACCCAGTACTTC. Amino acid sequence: CAISESLSGSGGLQETQYF.

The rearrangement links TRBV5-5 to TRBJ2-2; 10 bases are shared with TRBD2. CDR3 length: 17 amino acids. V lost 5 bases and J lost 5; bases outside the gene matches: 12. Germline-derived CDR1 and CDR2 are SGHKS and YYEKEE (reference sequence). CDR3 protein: CASSVNSGGAWTGELFF. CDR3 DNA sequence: TGTGCCAGCAGTGTGAACAGCGGGGGGGCCTGGACCGGGGAGCTGTTTTTT.

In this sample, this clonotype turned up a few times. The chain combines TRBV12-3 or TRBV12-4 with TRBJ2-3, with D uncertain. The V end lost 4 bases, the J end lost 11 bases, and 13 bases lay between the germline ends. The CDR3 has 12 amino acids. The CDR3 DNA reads TGTGCCAGCAGTTACGGAGAGGTGTTGCAGTATTTT. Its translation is CASSYGEVLQYF.

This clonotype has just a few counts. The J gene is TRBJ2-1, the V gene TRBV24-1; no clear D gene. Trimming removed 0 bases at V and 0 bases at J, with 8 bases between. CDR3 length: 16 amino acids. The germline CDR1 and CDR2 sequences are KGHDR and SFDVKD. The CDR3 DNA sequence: TGTGCCACCAGTGATTTGGGGGAAGGCTCCTACAATGAGCAGTTCTTC. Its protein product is CATSDLGEGSYNEQFF.

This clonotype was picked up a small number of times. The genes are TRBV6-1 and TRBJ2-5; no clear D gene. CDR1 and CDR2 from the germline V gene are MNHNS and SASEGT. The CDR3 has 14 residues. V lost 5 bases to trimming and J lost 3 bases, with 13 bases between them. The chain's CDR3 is CASSQRVGKETQYF. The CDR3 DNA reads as TGTGCCAGCAGTCAACGAGTGGGTAAAGAGACCCAGTACTTC.

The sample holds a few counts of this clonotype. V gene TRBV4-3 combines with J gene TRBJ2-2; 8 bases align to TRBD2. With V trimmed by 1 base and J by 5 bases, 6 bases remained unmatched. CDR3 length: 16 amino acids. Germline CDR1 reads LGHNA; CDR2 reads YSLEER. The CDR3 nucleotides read TGCGCCAGCAGCCAAGCCGGGACTAGAGGGACCGGGGAGCTGTTTTTT. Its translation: CASSQAGTRGTGELFF.

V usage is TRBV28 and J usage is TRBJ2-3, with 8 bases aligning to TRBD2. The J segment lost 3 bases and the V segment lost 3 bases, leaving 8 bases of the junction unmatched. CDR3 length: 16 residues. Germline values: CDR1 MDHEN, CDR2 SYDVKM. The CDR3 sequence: CASSFLAGGYTDTQYF. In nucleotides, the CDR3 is TGTGCCAGCAGTTTTCTTGCGGGGGGCTATACAGATACGCAGTATTTT.

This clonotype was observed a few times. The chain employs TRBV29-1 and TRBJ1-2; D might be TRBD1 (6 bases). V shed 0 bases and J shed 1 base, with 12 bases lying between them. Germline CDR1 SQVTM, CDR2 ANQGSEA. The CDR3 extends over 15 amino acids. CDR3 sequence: CSVEDPRGDNYGYTF. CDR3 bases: TGCAGCGTTGAAGATCCCAGGGGAGATAACTATGGCTACACCTTC.

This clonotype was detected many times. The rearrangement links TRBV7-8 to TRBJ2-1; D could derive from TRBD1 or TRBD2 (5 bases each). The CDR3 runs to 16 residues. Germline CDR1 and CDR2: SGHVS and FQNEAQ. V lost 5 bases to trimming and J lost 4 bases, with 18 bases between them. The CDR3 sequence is CASSTLRDHKYNEQFF. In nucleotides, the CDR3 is TGTGCCAGCAGCACACTCCGGGACCACAAATACAATGAGCAGTTCTTC.

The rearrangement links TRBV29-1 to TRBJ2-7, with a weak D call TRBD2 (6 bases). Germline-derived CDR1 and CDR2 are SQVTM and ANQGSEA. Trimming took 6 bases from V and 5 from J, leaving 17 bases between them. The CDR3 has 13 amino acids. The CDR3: CSVFRGDFHEQYF. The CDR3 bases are TGCAGCGTCTTTCGCGGGGATTTCCACGAGCAGTACTTC.

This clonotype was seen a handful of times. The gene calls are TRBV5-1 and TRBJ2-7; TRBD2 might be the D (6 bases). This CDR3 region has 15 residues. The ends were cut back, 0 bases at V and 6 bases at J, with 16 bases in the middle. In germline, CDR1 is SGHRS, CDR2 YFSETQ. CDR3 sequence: CASSLVFSGDGEQYF. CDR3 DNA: TGCGCCAGCAGCTTGGTTTTTAGCGGCGACGGCGAGCAGTACTTC.

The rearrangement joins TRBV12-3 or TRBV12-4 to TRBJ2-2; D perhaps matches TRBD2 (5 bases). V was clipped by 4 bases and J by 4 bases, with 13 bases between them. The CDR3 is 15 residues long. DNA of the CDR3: TGTGCCAGCAGTTCCAAAGAACTAGTCACCGGGGAGCTGTTTTTT. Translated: CASSSKELVTGELFF.

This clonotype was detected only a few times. The CDR3: CASSPPLPYNEQFF. The CDR3 coding sequence is TGTGCCAGCAGTCCCCCATTGCCTTACAATGAGCAGTTCTTC. The genes are TRBV27 and TRBJ2-1; no clear D gene. The germline gives CDR1 MNHEY, CDR2 SMNVEV (reference sequence). The CDR3 totals 14 residues. V was pared by 5 bases and J by 4 bases, with 12 bases between.

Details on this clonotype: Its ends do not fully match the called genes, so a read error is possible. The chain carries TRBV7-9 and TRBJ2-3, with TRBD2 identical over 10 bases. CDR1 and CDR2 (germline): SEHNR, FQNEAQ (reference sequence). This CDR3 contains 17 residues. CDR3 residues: CVSTTISGRLDPDTQYF. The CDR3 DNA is TGTGTCAGCACTACGATTAGCGGGAGGTTGGATCCTGATACGCAGTATTTT.

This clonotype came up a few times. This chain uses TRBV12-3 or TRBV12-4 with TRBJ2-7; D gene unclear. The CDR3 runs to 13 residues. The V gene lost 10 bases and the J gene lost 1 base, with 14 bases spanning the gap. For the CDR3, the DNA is TGTGCCACCAGAGATAGGGCTTCCTACGAGCAGTACTTC. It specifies CATRDRASYEQYF.

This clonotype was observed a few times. The DNA of the CDR3 is TGTGCCAGCAGTGAAGCGACCCTAGCGGGGGTAAACACAGATACGCAGTATTTT. Protein product: CASSEATLAGVNTDTQYF. The chain couples TRBV2 to TRBJ2-3, with 10 bases aligning to TRBD2. CDR3 size: 18 residues. With V trimmed by 0 bases and J by 2 bases, 8 bases remained unmatched. The germline gives CDR1 SNHLY, CDR2 FYNNEI.

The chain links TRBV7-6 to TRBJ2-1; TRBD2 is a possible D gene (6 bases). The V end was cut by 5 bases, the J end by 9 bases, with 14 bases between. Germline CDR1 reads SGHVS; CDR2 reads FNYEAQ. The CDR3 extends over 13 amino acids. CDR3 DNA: TGTGCCAGCAGCCCGTGGCGGGGCAGTGAGCAGTTCTTC. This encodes CASSPWRGSEQFF.

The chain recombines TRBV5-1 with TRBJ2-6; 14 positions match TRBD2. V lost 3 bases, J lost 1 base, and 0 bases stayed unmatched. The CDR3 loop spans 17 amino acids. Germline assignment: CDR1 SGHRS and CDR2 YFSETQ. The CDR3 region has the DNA TGCGCCAGCAGCTGGACTAGCGGGGGGTCTGGGGCCAACGTCCTGACTTTC. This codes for CASSWTSGGSGANVLTF.

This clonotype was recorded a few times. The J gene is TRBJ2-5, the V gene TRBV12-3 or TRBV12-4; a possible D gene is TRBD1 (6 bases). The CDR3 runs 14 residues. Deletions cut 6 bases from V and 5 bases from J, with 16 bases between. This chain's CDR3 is CASSLQGVVETQYF. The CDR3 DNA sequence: TGTGCCAGCAGCCTACAGGGTGTGGTTGAGACCCAGTACTTC.

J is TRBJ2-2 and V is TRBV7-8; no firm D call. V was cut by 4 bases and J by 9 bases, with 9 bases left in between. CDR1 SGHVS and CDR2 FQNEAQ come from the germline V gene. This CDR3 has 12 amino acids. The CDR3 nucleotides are TGTGCCAGCAGCTACGACCGCAGGGAGCTGTTTTTT. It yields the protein CASSYDRRELFF.

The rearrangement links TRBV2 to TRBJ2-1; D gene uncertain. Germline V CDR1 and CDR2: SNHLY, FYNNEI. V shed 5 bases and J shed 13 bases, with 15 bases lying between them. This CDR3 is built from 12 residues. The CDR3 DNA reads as TGTGCCAGCAGTCGACTGACATCAGAACAGTTCTTC. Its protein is CASSRLTSEQFF.

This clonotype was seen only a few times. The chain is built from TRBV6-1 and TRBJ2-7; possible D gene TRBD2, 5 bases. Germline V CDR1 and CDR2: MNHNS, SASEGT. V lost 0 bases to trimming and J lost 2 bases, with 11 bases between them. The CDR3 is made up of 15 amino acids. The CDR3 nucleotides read TGTGCCAGCAGTGAAGCGGGAGTTGCCCCCTACGAGCAGTACTTC. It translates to CASSEAGVAPYEQYF.

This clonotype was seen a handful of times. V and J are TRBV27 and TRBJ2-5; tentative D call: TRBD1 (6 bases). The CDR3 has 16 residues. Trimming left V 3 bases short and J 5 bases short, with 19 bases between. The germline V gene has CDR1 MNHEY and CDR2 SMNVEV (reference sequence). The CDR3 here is CASSLIPRGVVETQYF. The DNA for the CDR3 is TGTGCCAGCAGTTTGATACCCAGGGGCGTTGTGGAGACCCAGTACTTC.

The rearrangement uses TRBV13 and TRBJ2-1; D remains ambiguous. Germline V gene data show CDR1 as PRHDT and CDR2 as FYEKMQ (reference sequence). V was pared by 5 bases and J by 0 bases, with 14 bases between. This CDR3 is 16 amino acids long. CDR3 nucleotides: TGTGCCAGCAGCCCAGAGGCACCTGCCTCCTACAATGAGCAGTTCTTC. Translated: CASSPEAPASYNEQFF.

The CDR3 DNA follows: TGTGCCAGCAGGCCGACTAGTTTGGCAGATACGCAGTATTTT. Translated: CASRPTSLADTQYF. The chain recombines TRBV7-9 with TRBJ2-3; possibly TRBD2 for D (6 bases). Germline V gene data show CDR1 as SEHNR and CDR2 as FQNEAQ (reference sequence). V shed 6 bases and J shed 4 bases, with 14 bases lying between them. The CDR3 spans 14 residues.

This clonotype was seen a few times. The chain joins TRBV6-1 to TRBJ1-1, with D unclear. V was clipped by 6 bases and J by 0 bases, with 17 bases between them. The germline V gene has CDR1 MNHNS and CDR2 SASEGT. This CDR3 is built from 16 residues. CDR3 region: CASRNWTRRLNTEAFF. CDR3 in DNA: TGTGCCAGCAGAAACTGGACGAGACGACTGAACACTGAAGCTTTCTTT.

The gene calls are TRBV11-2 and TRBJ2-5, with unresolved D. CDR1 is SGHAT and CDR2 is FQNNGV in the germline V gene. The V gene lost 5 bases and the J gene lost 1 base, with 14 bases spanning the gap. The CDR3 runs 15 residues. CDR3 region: CASSPLRRFQETQYF. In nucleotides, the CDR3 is TGTGCCAGCAGCCCCCTCAGGCGATTCCAAGAGACCCAGTACTTC.